This TCR beta chain was observed in a study of shared clonotypes between healthy human individuals (dated by TCRdb to 2018 to 2021). With respect to the entire study: The cohort included a few men and two women between 18 and 49 years of age. For each donor, CD4 naive and CD4 memory were each given three plates, CD8 naive was given two plates, and CD8 memory was given one plate. To estimate repertoire size and how much clonotype sharing occurs between individuals, the study deeply sequenced the blood TCR repertoires of roughly 5 healthy adults. Different laboratories and diverse techniques were used to prepare libraries and sequence TCR repertoires, to increase sequencing depth and limit assay-specific biases. Each donor's leukapheresis produced roughly between roughly 0.85 and 9 billion PBMCs. The paper as a whole reports these results and caveats: Larger estimated clonotype richness was generally found for naive subsets than for memory subsets. Sampling was limited to blood, and TCR repertoires in tissue likely differ from TCR repertoires in blood. Even with the large sequencing depth, rarefaction of the sorted-subset datasets indicated that sequencing was incomplete. Pairwise subsampling led to the expectation that sequencing depth would affect the degree of clonotype sharing among donors. Approximately 5% of naive CD4, 3% to 4% of naive CD8, roughly 2.4% of memory CD4, and 0.4% of memory CD8 clonotypes were shared across a few donors. Compared with non-shared clonotypes, the clonotypes found in all four sorted-subset donors had higher generation probabilities. Because the study included a small number of donors, the genetic and exposure-history diversity represented was limited.

TCR CDR3 regions were amplified from genomic DNA by multiplex PCR using the deep immunoSEQ assay. For each cell subset, the extracted genomic DNA was distributed evenly across all wells of several immunoSEQ 96-well plates, and each plate served as one replicate. Each replicate PCR for sorted subsets received about 220 ng genomic DNA, equal to roughly 30,000 T cell genomes. The purified libraries were quantified using a Qubit 3.0 fluorometer, sized with a Bioanalyzer 2100, and then quantified again using the KAPA Library Quantification kit. Each immunoSEQ 96-well plate was sequenced on its own single-read 150-cycle Illumina NextSeq 550 flow cell. The authors' analysis ran thus. Because the immunoSEQ output included only junctional sequences and no quality scores, the filtering could not be the same as the filtering used for full-length reads. Sequences were annotated with PyIR, a Python wrapper for IgBLAST v1.9, and V/J genes and CDR3 were assigned using IMGT germline references. Any read was removed if the V/J assignment was weak (E-value above 1e-6), the CDR3 was missing, or the read contained stop codons, out-of-frame junctions, or ambiguous translated residues. V3J clonotypes were defined as sequences sharing the same inferred V gene, J gene, and CDR3 amino acid sequence. The percentage overlap between two repertoires was calculated by dividing the number of shared unique clonotypes by the size of the smaller repertoire. Richness of each repertoire was evaluated using RTK rarefaction, the Chao1 estimator, and Recon v2.1 estimates of unobserved clonotypes. Generation probabilities were computed with OLGA for all TCRbeta clonotypes obtained by the gDNA method from several donors. What TCRdb holds here is the immuneACCESS table cut down to in-frame rearrangements. Part of the clones is not present; checked against another copy, under half of the missing clones reflect an unresolved V gene, and the others are unexplained. Clonal size and the V and J genes are those of that table, whereas D and trimming came from the DNA. The sample profile shows hundreds of thousands of clones; roughly 70% of them were found once. The leading ten clones occupy about 1.7% of the sample.

On this clone itself: Its antigen is currently not known. The input lacks base qualities; no much larger clone sits a single base away.

CDR1 and CDR2 were assigned from the germline V gene as SGHTA and FQGTGA. From cysteine to phenylalanine, the CDR3 is 14 amino acids long. Only the CDR3 region is kept as DNA, spanning 42 bases read in frame from base 1. V and J lose 9 bases and 7 bases, and a span of 21 bases separates them. Donors were healthy HIV-negative adults with no recently reported acute infections or vaccinations. Every donor was a Caucasian adult residing in Nashville, Tennessee, USA. Magnetic negative selection was used to enrich CD4+ T cells, after which naive cells were positively selected on CD45RA and the negative fraction became the memory subset. Blood was collected by leukapheresis, and PBMCs were isolated by Ficoll-Histopaque density gradient centrifugation and then cryopreserved in liquid nitrogen vapor phase. Purity and quantity of every magnetically sorted T cell population were checked by analytical flow cytometry. From each sorted fraction, genomic DNA was isolated and quantified by UV absorbance on a Nanodrop 2000c.

The TCR originated in a young woman in good health. Source material: memory CD4+ T cells sorted from blood. This sample's cell subset or site label indicates: CD45RA-negative fraction. The sequence joins TRBV7-3 to TRBJ1-2; matching of 5 bases hints at TRBD1 as the D gene. The CDR3 region has the sequence CASSPAPGLSGYTF. In nucleotide form, the sequence is TGTGCCAGTTCCCCCGCTCCGGGACTAAGTGGCTACACCTTC.